The clone carrying this T cell receptor beta chain has more than one count but fewer than ten. No antigen is known for it. One end of the junction is discordant with germline, which a read error may explain. Libraries were made from TCR beta cDNA, and they carried unique molecular identifiers. TCRdb fed the PCR reads into MiXCR, producing one record per CDR3 protein. The sample has roughly 870,000 distinct CDR3 sequences, 53% seen once. The CDR3 spans 16 residues. CDR1 is SGHRS and CDR2 is YFSETQ in the germline V gene. These data belong to a study of post-analysis software for immune sequencing data. Findings of the study overall: Included in a set of roughly five TRBV segments more frequent in patients than controls were TRBV5-6, TRBV5-1 and TRBV20-1.

What was sequenced was blood. This TCR was recovered from a girl aged 10 to 17 with multiple sclerosis. The chain recombines TRBV5-1 with TRBJ2-4; D is perhaps TRBD2 (6 bases). CDR3 sequence (DNA): TGCGCCAGCAGCTTGGAAGGGGACTTAGCCAAAGACATTCAGTACTTC. Its protein is CASSLEGDLAKDIQYF. Looking up the rest from reference TRBV5-1 and TRBJ2-4 gives the full variable domain: KAGVTQTPRYLIKTRGQQVTLSCSPISGHRSVSWYQQTPGQGLQFLFEYFSETQRNKGNFPGRFSGRQFSNSRSEMNVSTLELGDSALYLCASSLEGDLAKDIQYFGAGTRLSVL.